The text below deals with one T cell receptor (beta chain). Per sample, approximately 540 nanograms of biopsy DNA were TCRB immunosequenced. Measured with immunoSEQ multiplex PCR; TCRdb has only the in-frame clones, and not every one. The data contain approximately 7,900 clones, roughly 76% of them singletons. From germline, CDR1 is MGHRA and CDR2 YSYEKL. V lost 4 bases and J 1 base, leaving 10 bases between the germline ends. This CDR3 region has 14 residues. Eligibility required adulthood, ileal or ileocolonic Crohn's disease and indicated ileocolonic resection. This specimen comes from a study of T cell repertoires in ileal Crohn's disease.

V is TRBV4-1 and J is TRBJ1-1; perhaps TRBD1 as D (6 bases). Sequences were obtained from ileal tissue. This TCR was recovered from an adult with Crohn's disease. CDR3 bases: TGCGCCAGCAGCCCGTTGACAGGGAACACTGAAGCTTTCTTT. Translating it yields CASSPLTGNTEAFF.